This entry is about one T cell receptor (beta chain). This entry belongs to a study of graft-versus-host responses after intestinal transplantation. Overall study: Anti-thymocyte globulin induction preceded about three years of tacrolimus and steroid maintenance in all recipients. The study, taken as a whole, reports: Marrow from the recipient contained GvH clones, some of which had appeared first in ileum or blood.

With V trimmed by 3 bases and J by 8 bases, 13 bases remained unmatched. Germline V gene lookup returns CDR1 SGDLS and CDR2 YYNGEE. This CDR3 is built from 17 residues. The study plated about 200,000 CFSE-labeled responders with about 200,000 irradiated, violet-dye-labeled stimulators. This table comes from immunoSEQ multiplex PCR, and its TCRdb copy is limited to in-frame clones, with some not included. The table includes approximately 21,000 clones, around 43% detected once. Sequencing used alloreactive CD8+ T cells from a mixed lymphocyte reaction culture, obtained before transplantation. As to subset: CFSE-low proliferating T cells sorted from roughly six-day pre-transplant mixed lymphocyte reaction (GvH or HvG direction). The TCR originated in a human patient who was an organ donor for intestinal transplantation. This chain uses TRBV9 with TRBJ2-1, with 11 bases fitting TRBD2. Here the CDR3 DNA reads TGTGCCAGCAGCGGGCGGACTAGCGGGCCCTATTCCGATGAGCAGTTCTTC. This translates into CASSGRTSGPYSDEQFF.